This T cell receptor beta chain was found in a study of early T cells in non-severe SARS-CoV-2 infection. V was cut by 5 bases and J by 6 bases, with 8 bases left in between. CDR1 and CDR2 from the germline V gene are SGHTA and FQGNSA. CDR3 length: 11 residues. Each CDR3 protein is one row after TCRdb ran MiXCR on the 5' RACE reads. The sample lists 35,000 to 50,000 distinct CDR3 sequences; 23% were seen once. This clonotype was observed a handful of times. Here the sequenced sample was whole blood, taken at baseline. This chain uses TRBV7-2 with TRBJ2-7; D not certain. This sequence was found in an adult who was a healthcare worker with PCR-confirmed SARS-CoV-2 infection or an uninfected control (not recorded which). The CDR3 nucleotides are TGTGCCAGCAGCCCCGTGGGCGAGCAGTACTTC. Protein sequence: CASSPVGEQYF. Full variable domain (rest looked up from reference TRBV7-2 and TRBJ2-7): GAGVSQSPSNKVTEKGKDVELRCDPISGHTALYWYRQSLGQGLEFLIYFQGNSAPDKSGLPSDRFSAERTGGSVSTLTIQRTQQEDSAVYLCASSPVGEQYFGPGTRLTVT.